This entry lists 27 T cell receptor beta chains sequenced from one sample in a study of cytomegalovirus exposure and HLA in healthy donors. Vbeta (60) and Jbeta (13) primers were used in the PCR. Sequencing was performed with immunoSEQ multiplex PCR; in TCRdb, only in-frame clones are kept and a portion is missing. The sample records some 130,000 clones, approximately 80% being singletons. The sample consisted of PBMCs. These receptors came from a middle-aged man in good health and CMV-seronegative.

This clone has more than one count but fewer than ten. This rearrangement joins TRBV5-5 to TRBJ1-1, with a possible D match to TRBD1 (5 bases). The V gene lost 0 bases and the J gene lost 4 bases, with 16 bases spanning the gap. From germline, CDR1 is SGHKS and CDR2 YYEKEE (reference sequence). The CDR3 extends over 16 amino acids. This CDR3 reads CASSLVGGTVATEAFF. CDR3 bases: TGTGCCAGCAGCTTGGTTGGGGGGACGGTGGCCACTGAAGCTTTCTTT. The full variable domain, its missing parts supplied by reference TRBV5-5 and TRBJ1-1, is DAGVTQSPTHLIKTRGQQVTLRCSPISGHKSVSWYQQVLGQGPQFIFQYYEKEERGRGNFPDRFSARQFPNYSSELNVNALLLGDSALYLCASSLVGGTVATEAFFGQGTRLTVV.

The rearrangement joins TRBV5-4 to TRBJ2-5; 10 bases fit TRBD1. CDR1 and CDR2 from the germline V gene are SGHNT and YYREEE (reference sequence). The CDR3 has 18 amino acids. The V segment lost 4 bases and the J segment 4 bases; nucleotides outside the gene matches: 16. CDR3 DNA sequence: TGTGCCAGCAGCCCTTCCGTCGGCCGCGGGACAGGGGTAGAGACCCAGTACTTC. It codes for CASSPSVGRGTGVETQYF.

Only a few counts were recorded for this clone. This rearrangement joins TRBV7-2 to TRBJ2-5; the match to TRBD1 covers 8 bases. This CDR3 spans 14 amino acids. Germline CDR1 is SGHTA and CDR2 is FQGNSA. V was clipped by 5 bases and J by 5 bases; unmatched bases: 7. The CDR3, as DNA: TGTGCCAGCAGCACGCGACAGGGGAGGGAGACCCAGTACTTC. This translates into CASSTRQGRETQYF.

The chain employs TRBV7-9 and TRBJ1-5; D is unresolved. V shed 0 bases and J shed 5 bases, with 8 bases lying between them. Germline assignment: CDR1 SEHNR and CDR2 FQNEAQ (reference sequence). The CDR3 runs 14 residues. CDR3 amino acids: CASSLAAGYQPQHF. The CDR3 region has the DNA TGTGCCAGCAGCTTAGCGGCAGGATATCAGCCCCAGCATTTT.

The chain joins TRBV2 to TRBJ2-5; the D gene is possibly TRBD2 (7 bases). V lost 3 bases, J lost 5 bases, and 16 bases lay in between. The CDR3 loop spans 15 amino acids. Germline CDR1 reads SNHLY; CDR2 reads FYNNEI. CDR3: CASSEVGGAAETQYF. DNA of the CDR3: TGTGCCAGCAGTGAGGTGGGGGGGGCCGCCGAGACCCAGTACTTC.

This clone was counted a few times. The chain joins TRBV20-1 to TRBJ1-1, with D hard to call. The CDR3 is 9 residues long. V dropped 3 bases and J dropped 10 bases, with 6 bases sitting between them. CDR1 and CDR2 from the germline V gene are DFQATT and SNEGSKA (reference sequence). This CDR3 reads CSASYSAFF. The CDR3 nucleotides are TGCAGTGCTAGTTATTCAGCTTTCTTT.

As concerns this clone: The sample contains more than one DNA sequence encoding this CDR3. The V call is TRBV27, the J call TRBJ2-7; tentatively, D is TRBD1 (6 bases). The germline CDR1 and CDR2 sequences are MNHEY and SMNVEV (reference sequence). The CDR3 sequence is 13 residues long. Between the trimmed V and J ends, which lost 2 bases and 1 base, there was a span of 6 bases. The CDR3 region is CASSLGQSYEQYF. In DNA form, the CDR3 reads TGTGCCAGCAGTTTAGGACAGTCCTACGAGCAGTACTTC.

This chain connects TRBV2 to TRBJ2-1, with TRBD2 as a possible D gene (6 bases). The CDR3 consists of 12 residues. Deletions cut 5 bases from V and 10 bases from J, with 12 bases between. Germline CDR1 SNHLY, CDR2 FYNNEI. The CDR3 coding sequence is TGTGCCAGCAGTATTACTAGCCGGGAGCAGTTCTTC. Its protein product is CASSITSREQFF. Looking up the rest from reference TRBV2 and TRBJ2-1 gives the full variable domain: EPEVTQTPSHQVTQMGQEVILRCVPISNHLYFYWYRQILGQKVEFLVSFYNNEISEKSEIFDDQFSVERPDGSNFTLKIRSTKLEDSAMYFCASSITSREQFFGPGTRLTVL.

This chain links TRBV11-2 with TRBJ1-2; maybe TRBD1 (5 bases). V was shortened by 0 bases and J by 6 bases, with 14 bases between the two germline ends. The CDR3 runs to 15 residues. Germline loops: CDR1 SGHAT, CDR2 FQNNGV. The CDR3 here is CASSLDRNRIDGYTF. As DNA, the CDR3 is TGTGCCAGCAGCTTAGATCGGAACAGGATCGATGGCTACACCTTC. Complete variable domain (other parts from reference TRBV11-2 and TRBJ1-2): EAGVAQSPRYKIIEKRQSVAFWCNPISGHATLYWYQQILGQGPKLLIQFQNNGVVDDSQLPKDRFSAERLKGVDSTLKIQPAKLEDSAVYLCASSLDRNRIDGYTFGSGTRLTVV.

The chain links TRBV6-5 to TRBJ1-6; unclear D gene. The V gene lost 7 bases and the J gene lost 4 bases, with 11 bases spanning the gap. The CDR3 sequence is 14 residues long. CDR1 MNHEY and CDR2 SVGAGI come from the germline V gene. The CDR3 here is CASMSTAYNSPLHF. The CDR3, as DNA: TGTGCCAGCATGAGTACAGCTTATAATTCACCCCTCCACTTT.

This chain links TRBV5-1 with TRBJ1-2; 7 bases map to TRBD1. The CDR3 loop spans 15 amino acids. Germline V gene data show CDR1 as SGHRS and CDR2 as YFSETQ. The V and J ends lost 4 bases and 3 bases, in that order; junction bases with no gene match: 9. The CDR3 DNA sequence: TGCGCCAGCAGCCAAGGGGGCGCAGGGTACTATGGCTACACCTTC. Protein: CASSQGGAGYYGYTF.

CDR3 in DNA: TGCGCCAGCAGCCCCGGGACTCACTACGAGCAGTACTTC. It codes for CASSPGTHYEQYF. This chain connects TRBV4-1 to TRBJ2-7, with D possibly matching TRBD2 (6 bases). Germline CDR1 reads MGHRA; CDR2 reads YSYEKL. Deletions cut 4 bases from V and 3 bases from J, with 10 bases between. The length of the CDR3 is 13 residues.

This chain joins TRBV27 and TRBJ2-7; tentatively, D is TRBD1 (5 bases). Germline assignment: CDR1 MNHEY and CDR2 SMNVEV (reference sequence). Trimming removed 3 bases from V and 2 bases from J, with 20 bases in between. The CDR3 is 17 residues long. CDR3 in DNA: TGTGCCAGCAGTTTCGGGCAGGGTAATGATGTAACCTACGAGCAGTACTTC. This codes for CASSFGQGNDVTYEQYF.

This clone was seen a handful of times. The chain couples TRBV5-6 to TRBJ1-4; 8 bases align to TRBD1. V was clipped by 1 base and J by 8 bases; unmatched bases: 10. The length of the CDR3 is 16 residues. Germline V gene data show CDR1 as SGHDT and CDR2 as YYEEEE. This CDR3 reads CASSLRQGAVVEKLFF. The DNA of the CDR3 is TGTGCCAGCAGCTTGCGTCAGGGGGCTGTTGTAGAAAAACTGTTTTTT.

This chain joins TRBV6-1 and TRBJ1-2, with 10 bases matching TRBD1. The germline CDR1 and CDR2 sequences are MNHNS and SASEGT. The ends lost 11 bases at V and 2 bases at J; junction bases unmatched: 2. The CDR3 has 12 residues. The CDR3 region is CASGQGNYGYTF. The CDR3 coding sequence is TGTGCCTCGGGACAGGGGAACTATGGCTACACCTTC.

V and J are TRBV11-2 and TRBJ2-7, with 8 bases fitting TRBD1. The germline gives CDR1 SGHAT, CDR2 FQNNGV. This CDR3 contains 15 residues. Germline trimming cut 3 bases from V and 5 bases from J; bases unmatched to any gene: 9. The CDR3 DNA is TGTGCCAGCAGCTTGACAGGGGAGCCCCTTGACGAGCAGTACTTC. Residues: CASSLTGEPLDEQYF.

The rearrangement joins TRBV29-1 to TRBJ2-1; D is ambiguous. The germline V gene encodes CDR1 SQVTM and CDR2 ANQGSEA. The CDR3 covers 10 residues. V gave up 2 bases and J gave up 7 bases, with 3 bases separating them. This CDR3 is CSVEQNEQFF. CDR3 DNA sequence: TGCAGCGTTGAACAGAATGAGCAGTTCTTC.

The rearrangement joins TRBV6-1 to TRBJ1-1; tentatively, D is TRBD1 (6 bases). V lost 6 bases and J 0 bases, leaving 11 bases between the germline ends. Germline V gene data show CDR1 as MNHNS and CDR2 as SASEGT. There are 14 residues in the CDR3. Here the CDR3 DNA reads TGTGCCAGCAGGCAGACAGGACTGAACACTGAAGCTTTCTTT. Translated: CASRQTGLNTEAFF.

V is TRBV4-3 and J is TRBJ2-1; TRBD1 might be the D (6 bases). Germline-derived CDR1 and CDR2 are LGHNA and YSLEER. This CDR3 contains 19 residues. V gave up 0 bases and J gave up 0 bases, with 18 bases separating them. CDR3 nucleotides: TGCGCCAGCAGCCAAGATTGGTGGCAGGGGAAAAACTCCTACAATGAGCAGTTCTTC. As protein: CASSQDWWQGKNSYNEQFF.

Regarding this clone: Within the sample, other DNA sequences also encode this same CDR3. The V and J genes are TRBV5-1 and TRBJ2-3; D might be TRBD1 (6 bases). Deletions cut 0 bases from V and 3 bases from J, with 8 bases between. Looked up from germline, CDR1 is SGHRS and CDR2 is YFSETQ. This CDR3 comprises 14 residues. CDR3 protein: CASSLGTGTDTQYF. CDR3 sequence (DNA): TGCGCCAGCAGCTTGGGCACAGGGACAGATACGCAGTATTTT.

The rearrangement joins TRBV6-1 to TRBJ1-2, with TRBD1 matching over 10 bases. CDR3 length: 14 residues. With 4 bases clipped from V and 5 bases from J, the junction kept 4 bases outside the gene matches. Germline V gives CDR1 MNHNS, CDR2 SASEGT. The CDR3 spells CASSGGQGVYGYTF. For the CDR3, the DNA is TGTGCCAGCAGTGGCGGACAGGGGGTGTATGGCTACACCTTC.

CDR3 bases: TGTGCCAGCAGTTTCAGCCTGCCGGGGGAGCAGTACTTC. Encoded protein: CASSFSLPGEQYF. This chain links TRBV28 with TRBJ2-7; D perhaps matches TRBD2 (5 bases). The CDR3 length is 13 residues. V shed 3 bases and J shed 7 bases, with 13 bases lying between them. The germline gives CDR1 MDHEN, CDR2 SYDVKM.

The rearrangement uses TRBV11-2 and TRBJ2-7; perhaps TRBD1 as D (6 bases). This CDR3 region has 16 residues. Germline V gives CDR1 SGHAT, CDR2 FQNNGV. Trimming took 2 bases from V and 5 from J, leaving 19 bases between them. In DNA, the CDR3 is TGTGCCAGCAGCTTACCCCACAGGGTCCCTTTGAACGAGCAGTACTTC. It yields the protein CASSLPHRVPLNEQYF.

The chain has TRBV14 and TRBJ2-5, with D maybe TRBD1 (6 bases). Germline CDR1 and CDR2: SGHDN and FVKESK. V shed 1 base and J shed 3 bases, with 15 bases lying between them. The CDR3 is made up of 16 amino acids. The CDR3 sequence: CASSQGDRIYEETQYF. CDR3 DNA sequence: TGTGCCAGCAGCCAAGGAGACAGGATCTATGAAGAGACCCAGTACTTC. The full variable domain, in which reference TRBV14 and TRBJ2-5 provide the parts outside the CDR3, is EAGVTQFPSHSVIEKGQTVTLRCDPISGHDNLYWYRRVMGKEIKFLLHFVKESKQDESGMPNNRFLAERTGGTYSTLKVQPAELEDSGVYFCASSQGDRIYEETQYFGPGTRLLVL.

This clone appeared once. Germline and junction disagree at one end, which may indicate a read error. V is TRBV10-3 and J is TRBJ2-7; TRBD2 might be the D (7 bases). This CDR3 region has 11 residues. Germline assignment: CDR1 ENHRY and CDR2 SYGVKD. CDR3 DNA: TGTGCCATCAGGGAAGGGGGGGTCTCGAACTTC. Protein product: CAIREGGVSNF.

The V and J genes are TRBV18 and TRBJ2-1; D possibly corresponds to TRBD1 (6 bases). CDR1 KGHSH and CDR2 LQKENI come from the germline V gene. Trimming took 1 base from V and 0 from J, leaving 10 bases between them. The CDR3 covers 16 residues. The CDR3 DNA reads TGTGCCAGCTCACCACTGACAGGTCGCTCCTACAATGAGCAGTTCTTC. It encodes CASSPLTGRSYNEQFF. The variable domain in full, with the rest retrieved from reference TRBV18 and TRBJ2-1, is NAGVMQNPRHLVRRRGQEARLRCSPMKGHSHVYWYRQLPEEGLKFMVYLQKENIIDESGMPKERFSAEFPKEGPSILRIQQVVRGDSAAYFCASSPLTGRSYNEQFFGPGTRLTVL.

This chain joins TRBV12-5 and TRBJ1-1; 7 bases line up with TRBD1. The V gene end was trimmed by 7 bases and the J gene end by 5 bases; junction bases not matched to a gene: 13. Germline-derived CDR1 and CDR2 are LGHNT and FRNRAP. The CDR3 length is 15 residues. DNA for the CDR3: TGTGCTAGTGTTAGACAACAGGGGATTGGAACTGAAGCTTTCTTT. This sequence encodes CASVRQQGIGTEAFF.